This T cell receptor (beta chain) was identified in a study of regulatory T cells in long-lasting Graves disease. With 1 base removed from V and 1 base from J, the gap between germline ends came to 9 bases. The CDR3 length is 15 residues. Sequencing libraries for TCR beta were prepared with iRepertoire HTBI primers and Arm-PCR of CDR3 regions. TCRdb redid the calling of the multiplex PCR reads with MiXCR, one entry per CDR3 protein. The sample holds more than 300,000 distinct CDR3 sequences; about 14% are singletons and the top ten take about 20%. Time point meaning: newly diagnosed GD, antithyroid drugs for less than 3 months. There was RNA extracted from PBMCs, and the TCR library was made from it. There are many counts of this clonotype. Antigen specificity is unknown. Study results and caveats: When disease was persistent, TRBV28, TRBJ1-2 and TRBJ2-5 were the favored segments.

The chain combines TRBV12-3 or TRBV12-4 with TRBJ2-3; D may be TRBD2 (6 bases). Sequencing was performed on peripheral blood mononuclear cells (PBMCs), taken at new diagnosis, from a patient treated with antithyroid drugs. This receptor was identified in a female donor with Graves disease. In nucleotides, the CDR3 is TGTGCCAGCAGTTTAGAGGCGGGACGCACAGATACGCAGTATTTT. Its translation is CASSLEAGRTDTQYF.